This T cell receptor (beta chain) was retrieved from a study of response to subunit inactivated influenza vaccine. General observations from the study: Authors suggested each seasonal flu vaccination may recruit only limited numbers of new T cells.

The germline CDR1 and CDR2 sequences are MNHEY and SVGAGI. The CDR3 spans 18 residues. The J segment lost 0 bases and the V segment lost 2 bases, leaving 12 bases of the junction unmatched. From the RT-PCR reads, TCRdb called clonotypes with MiXCR, one entry per CDR3 protein. The data show fewer than 550,000 distinct CDR3 sequences, roughly 27% seen once. This clonotype was counted between two and nine times. Antigen: not known. The receptor's source is a man in his fifties who received an inactivated influenza vaccine. The sample consisted of CD4+ T cells sorted from PBMCs, taken about 5 days after vaccination. This sequence joins TRBV6-5 and TRBJ1-2; 7 nucleotides line up with TRBD1. Here the CDR3 reads CASSYGPTGPDANYGYTF. CDR3 DNA: TGTGCCAGCAGTTACGGACCGACAGGGCCCGACGCTAACTATGGCTACACCTTC.